The present entry profiles one TCR beta chain with its context. Its antigen is currently unknown. This record belongs to a study of T cell responses to AZD1222 COVID-19 vaccine. Study findings and constraints: Following two doses of AZD1222, Spike-specific TCR breadth and depth rose. With dominance at 160-218 and 743-854, vaccine-associated CD4 TCRs spanned spike.

CDR1 and CDR2 (germline): SGHRS, YFSETQ. This CDR3 has 17 amino acids. V lost 3 bases and J lost 6; bases outside the gene matches: 16. Produced via immunoSEQ multiplex PCR; TCRdb's table is partial and in-frame only. The table includes under 150,000 clones, 80% to 95% detected once. The sequenced sample was peripheral blood, obtained on day 0 of AZD1222 vaccination. This sequence was found in an adult in good health. The rearrangement links TRBV5-1 to TRBJ1-1; 8 bases agree with TRBD1. Here the CDR3 DNA reads TGCGCCAGCAGCTGGCTGGCGGACAGGGAGTCGGTGGCTGAAGCTTTCTTT. It codes for CASSWLADRESVAEAFF.